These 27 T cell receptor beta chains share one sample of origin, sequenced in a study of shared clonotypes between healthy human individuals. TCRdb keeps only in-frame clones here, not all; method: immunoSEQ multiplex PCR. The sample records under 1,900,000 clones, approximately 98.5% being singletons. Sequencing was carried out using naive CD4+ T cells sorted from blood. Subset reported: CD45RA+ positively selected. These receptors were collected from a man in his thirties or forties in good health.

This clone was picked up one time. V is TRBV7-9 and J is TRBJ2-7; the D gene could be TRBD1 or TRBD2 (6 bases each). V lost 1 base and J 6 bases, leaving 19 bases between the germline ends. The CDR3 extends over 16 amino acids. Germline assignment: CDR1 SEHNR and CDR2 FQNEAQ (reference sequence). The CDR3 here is CASSLDPGARRGEQYF. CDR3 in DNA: TGTGCCAGCAGCTTAGATCCGGGGGCCCGTCGTGGCGAGCAGTACTTC.

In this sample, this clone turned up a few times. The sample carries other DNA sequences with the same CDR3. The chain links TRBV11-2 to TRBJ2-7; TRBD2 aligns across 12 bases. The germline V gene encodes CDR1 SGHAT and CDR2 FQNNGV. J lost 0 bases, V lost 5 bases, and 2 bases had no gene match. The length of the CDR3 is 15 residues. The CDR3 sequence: CASSPTSGSSYEQYF. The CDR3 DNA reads TGTGCCAGCAGCCCGACTAGCGGGAGCTCCTACGAGCAGTACTTC. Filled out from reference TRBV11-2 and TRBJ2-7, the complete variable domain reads EAGVAQSPRYKIIEKRQSVAFWCNPISGHATLYWYQQILGQGPKLLIQFQNNGVVDDSQLPKDRFSAERLKGVDSTLKIQPAKLEDSAVYLCASSPTSGSSYEQYFGPGTRLTVT.

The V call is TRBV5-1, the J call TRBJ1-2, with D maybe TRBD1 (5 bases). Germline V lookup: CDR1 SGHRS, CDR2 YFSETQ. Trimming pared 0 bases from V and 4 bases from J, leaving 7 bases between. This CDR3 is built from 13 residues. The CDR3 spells CASSLGQIYGYTF. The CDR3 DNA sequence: TGCGCCAGCAGCTTGGGACAGATCTATGGCTACACCTTC.

The CDR3 nucleotides are TGTGCCAGCAGCTTTCAAATGGGACAGGGAAGACAGCCCCAGCATTTT. This sequence encodes CASSFQMGQGRQPQHF. The rearrangement links TRBV7-9 to TRBJ1-5; 9 bases are shared with TRBD1. This CDR3 spans 16 amino acids. Germline V gene sequence: CDR1 SEHNR, CDR2 FQNEAQ (reference sequence). Unmatched junction bases numbered 10, after V lost 3 bases and J lost 7 bases.

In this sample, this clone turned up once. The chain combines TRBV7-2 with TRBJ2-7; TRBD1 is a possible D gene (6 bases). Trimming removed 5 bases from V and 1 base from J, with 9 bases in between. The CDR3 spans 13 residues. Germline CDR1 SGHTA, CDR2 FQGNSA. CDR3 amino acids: CASSNRVSYEQYF. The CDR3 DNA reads TGTGCCAGCAGCAACAGGGTTTCCTACGAGCAGTACTTC.

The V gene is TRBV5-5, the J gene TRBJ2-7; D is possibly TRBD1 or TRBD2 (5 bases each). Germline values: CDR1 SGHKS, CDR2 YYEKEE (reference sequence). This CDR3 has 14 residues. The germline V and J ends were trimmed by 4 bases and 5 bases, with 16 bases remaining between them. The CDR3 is CASSRTQVRDEQYF. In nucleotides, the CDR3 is TGTGCCAGCAGCCGGACACAGGTGAGGGACGAGCAGTACTTC.

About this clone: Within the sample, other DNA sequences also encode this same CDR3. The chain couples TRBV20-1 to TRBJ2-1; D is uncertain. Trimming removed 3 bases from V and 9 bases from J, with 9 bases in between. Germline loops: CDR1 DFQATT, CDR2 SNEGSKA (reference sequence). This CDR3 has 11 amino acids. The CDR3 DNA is TGCAGTGCTAGCCGAGTAGGTGAGCAGTTCTTC. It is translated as CSASRVGEQFF.

CDR3 in DNA: TGTGCCAGCAGTAGCGACAGGGGCACTGAAGCTTTCTTT. As protein: CASSSDRGTEAFF. The genes are TRBV2 and TRBJ1-1, with TRBD1 matching 8 bases. Germline V gene data show CDR1 as SNHLY and CDR2 as FYNNEI. CDR3 size: 13 residues. The J segment lost 4 bases and the V segment lost 5 bases, leaving 3 bases of the junction unmatched.

CDR3 nucleotides: TGTGCCAGCAGCTTAGCATCGGGACTTGCCGCCTACGAGCAGTACTTC. Its protein product is CASSLASGLAAYEQYF. J is TRBJ2-7 and V is TRBV7-9; perhaps TRBD2 as D (6 bases). V was pared by 0 bases and J by 2 bases, with 14 bases between. The CDR3 extends over 16 amino acids. Germline V gene data show CDR1 as SEHNR and CDR2 as FQNEAQ (reference sequence).

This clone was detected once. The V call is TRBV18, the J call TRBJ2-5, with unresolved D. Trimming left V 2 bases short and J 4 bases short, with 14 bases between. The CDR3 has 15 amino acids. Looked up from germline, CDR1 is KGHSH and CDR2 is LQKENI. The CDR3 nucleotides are TGTGCCAGCTCACCAGGTGTGGGTGGTGGAGAGACCCAGTACTTC. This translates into CASSPGVGGGETQYF.

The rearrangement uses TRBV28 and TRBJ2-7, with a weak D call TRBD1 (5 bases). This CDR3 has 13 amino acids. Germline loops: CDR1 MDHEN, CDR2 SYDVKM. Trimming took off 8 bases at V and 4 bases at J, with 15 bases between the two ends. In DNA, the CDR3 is TGTGCCAGCTCTCAGGGTTCCCATTACGAGCAGTACTTC. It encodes CASSQGSHYEQYF.

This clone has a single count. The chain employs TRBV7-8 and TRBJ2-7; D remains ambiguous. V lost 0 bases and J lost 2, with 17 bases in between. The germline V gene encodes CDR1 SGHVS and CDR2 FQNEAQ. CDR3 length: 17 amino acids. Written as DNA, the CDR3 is TGTGCCAGCAGCTTAGCGCTTGGGTCCGTACGACCCTACGAGCAGTACTTC. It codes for CASSLALGSVRPYEQYF.

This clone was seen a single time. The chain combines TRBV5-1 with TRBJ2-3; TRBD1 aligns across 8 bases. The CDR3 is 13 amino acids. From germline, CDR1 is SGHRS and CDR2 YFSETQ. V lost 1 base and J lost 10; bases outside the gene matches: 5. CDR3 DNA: TGCGCCAGCAGCTTGACGGGACAGGTTGCGCAGTATTTT. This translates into CASSLTGQVAQYF.

The CDR3 DNA sequence: TGTGCTAGCGCGGGCCACAATGGAAATGAGCAGTTCTTC. Amino acid sequence: CASAGHNGNEQFF. The gene calls are TRBV12-5 and TRBJ2-1; D might be TRBD2 (5 bases). CDR3 size: 13 residues. Trimming removed 9 bases at V and 7 bases at J, with 16 bases between. Per the germline V gene, CDR1 is LGHNT and CDR2 is FRNRAP.

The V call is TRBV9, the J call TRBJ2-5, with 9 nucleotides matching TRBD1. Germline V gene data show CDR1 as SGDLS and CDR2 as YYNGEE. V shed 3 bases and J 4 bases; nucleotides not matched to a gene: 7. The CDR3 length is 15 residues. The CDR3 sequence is CASSASDRGRETQYF. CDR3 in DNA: TGTGCCAGCAGCGCATCGGACAGGGGTCGAGAGACCCAGTACTTC.

DNA for the CDR3: TGCGCCAGCAGTGAGATGCCTAGCGGGAGCTCCTACAATGAGCAGTTCTTC. It yields the protein CASSEMPSGSSYNEQFF. V gene TRBV10-1 combines with J gene TRBJ2-1, with 10 bases fitting TRBD2. This CDR3 has 17 amino acids. V gave up 2 bases and J gave up 0 bases; unmatched junction bases: 4. Looked up from germline, CDR1 is WNHNN and CDR2 is SYGVQD (reference sequence).

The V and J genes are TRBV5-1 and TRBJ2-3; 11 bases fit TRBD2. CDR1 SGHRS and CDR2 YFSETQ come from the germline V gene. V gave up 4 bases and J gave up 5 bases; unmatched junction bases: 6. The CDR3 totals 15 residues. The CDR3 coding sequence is TGCGCCAGCAGCCTACTAGCGGGAGCGGGAGATACGCAGTATTTT. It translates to CASSLLAGAGDTQYF. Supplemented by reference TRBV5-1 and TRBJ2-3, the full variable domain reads KAGVTQTPRYLIKTRGQQVTLSCSPISGHRSVSWYQQTPGQGLQFLFEYFSETQRNKGNFPGRFSGRQFSNSRSEMNVSTLELGDSALYLCASSLLAGAGDTQYFGPGTRLTVL.

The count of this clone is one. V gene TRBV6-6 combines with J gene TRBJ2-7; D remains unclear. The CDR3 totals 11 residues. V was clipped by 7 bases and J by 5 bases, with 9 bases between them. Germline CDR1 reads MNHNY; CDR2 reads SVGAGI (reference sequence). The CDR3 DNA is TGTGCCAGCAAACGAAGGGACGAGCAGTACTTC. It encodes CASKRRDEQYF.

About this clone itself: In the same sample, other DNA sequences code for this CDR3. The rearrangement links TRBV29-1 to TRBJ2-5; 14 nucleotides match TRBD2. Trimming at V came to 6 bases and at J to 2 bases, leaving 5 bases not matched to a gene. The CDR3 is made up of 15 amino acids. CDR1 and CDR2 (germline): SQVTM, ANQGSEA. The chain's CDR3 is CSVVGTSGSQETQYF. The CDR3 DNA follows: TGCAGCGTCGTCGGGACTAGCGGGAGTCAAGAGACCCAGTACTTC.

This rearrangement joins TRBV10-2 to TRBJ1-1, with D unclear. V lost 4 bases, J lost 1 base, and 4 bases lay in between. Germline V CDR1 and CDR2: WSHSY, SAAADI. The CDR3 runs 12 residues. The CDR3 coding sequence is TGCGCCAGCAGTGTCCGGAACACTGAAGCTTTCTTT. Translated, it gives CASSVRNTEAFF.

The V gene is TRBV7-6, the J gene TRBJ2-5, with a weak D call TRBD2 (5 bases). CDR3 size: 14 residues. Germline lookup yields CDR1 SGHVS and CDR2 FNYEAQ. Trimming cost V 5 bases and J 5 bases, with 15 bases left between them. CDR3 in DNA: TGTGCCAGCAGCCCACACGGAGGCCGGGAGACCCAGTACTTC. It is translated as CASSPHGGRETQYF.

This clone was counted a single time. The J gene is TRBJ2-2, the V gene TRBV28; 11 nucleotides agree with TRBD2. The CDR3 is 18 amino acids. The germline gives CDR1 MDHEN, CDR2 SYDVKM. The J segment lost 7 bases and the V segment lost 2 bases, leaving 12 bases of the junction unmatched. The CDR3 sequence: CASSLEGPLAGVVGELFF. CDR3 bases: TGTGCCAGCAGTTTAGAGGGACCACTAGCGGGAGTAGTCGGGGAGCTGTTTTTT.

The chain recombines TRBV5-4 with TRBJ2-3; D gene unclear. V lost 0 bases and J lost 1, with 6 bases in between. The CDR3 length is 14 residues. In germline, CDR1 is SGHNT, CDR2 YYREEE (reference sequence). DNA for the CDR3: TGTGCCAGCAGCTTGGTGCAAGGCACAGATACGCAGTATTTT. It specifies CASSLVQGTDTQYF.

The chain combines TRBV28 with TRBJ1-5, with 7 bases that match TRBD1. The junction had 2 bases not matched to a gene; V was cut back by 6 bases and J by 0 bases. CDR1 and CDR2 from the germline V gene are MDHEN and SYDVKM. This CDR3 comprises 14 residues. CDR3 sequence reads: CASRDRLSNQPQHF. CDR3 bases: TGTGCCAGCAGGGACAGGCTTAGCAATCAGCCCCAGCATTTT.

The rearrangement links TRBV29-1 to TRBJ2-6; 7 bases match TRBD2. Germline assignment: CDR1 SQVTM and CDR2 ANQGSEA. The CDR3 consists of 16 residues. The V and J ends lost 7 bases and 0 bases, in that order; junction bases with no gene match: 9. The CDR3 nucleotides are TGCAGCGCCTCCGGGAGGTCCGGCTCTGGGGCCAACGTCCTGACTTTC. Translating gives CSASGRSGSGANVLTF.

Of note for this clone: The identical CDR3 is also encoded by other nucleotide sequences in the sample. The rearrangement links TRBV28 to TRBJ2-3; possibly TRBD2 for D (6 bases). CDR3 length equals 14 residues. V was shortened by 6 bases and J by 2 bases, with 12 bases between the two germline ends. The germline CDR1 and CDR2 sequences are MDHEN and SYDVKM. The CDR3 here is CASSLGLPTDTQYF. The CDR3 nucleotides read TGTGCCAGCAGCCTGGGACTCCCCACAGATACGCAGTATTTT.

CDR3 region: CASSLRDSTQFF. As DNA, the CDR3 is TGTGCCAGCAGCCTAAGGGACAGTACACAGTTCTTC. The rearrangement joins TRBV13 to TRBJ2-1; 7 nucleotides line up with TRBD1. J was trimmed by 13 bases and V by 5 bases; bases with no gene match: 8. The germline gives CDR1 PRHDT, CDR2 FYEKMQ (reference sequence). The CDR3 covers 12 residues. The full variable domain, completed using reference TRBV13 and TRBJ2-1, is AAGVIQSPRHLIKEKRETATLKCYPIPRHDTVYWYQQGPGQDPQFLISFYEKMQSDKGSIPDRFSAQQFSDYHSELNMSSLELGDSALYFCASSLRDSTQFFGPGTRLTVL.